The 17 T cell receptor beta chains given below trace back to one sample, sequenced in a study of blood T cell repertoires in COVID-19. Method: immunoSEQ multiplex PCR; TCRdb's copy keeps in-frame clones and lacks some. The sample yields about 150,000 clones, around 83% seen once. Sequencing used peripheral blood. Receptor source: a man between 70 and 80 years old who had recovered from COVID-19.

V gene TRBV5-1 combines with J gene TRBJ1-2; 8 bases are shared with TRBD1. The V segment lost 0 bases and the J segment 7 bases; nucleotides outside the gene matches: 5. Germline CDR1 and CDR2: SGHRS and YFSETQ. The CDR3 length is 14 residues. CDR3 DNA: TGCGCCAGCAGCTTGGGTCCAGGGGGCGGTGGCTACACCTTC. Protein product: CASSLGPGGGGYTF.

The rearrangement joins TRBV9 to TRBJ2-3; a weak D match, TRBD1 (5 bases). Germline V gene sequence: CDR1 SGDLS, CDR2 YYNGEE. The CDR3 has 15 amino acids. V lost 0 bases and J lost 5, with 13 bases in between. CDR3 in DNA: TGTGCCAGCAGCGTAGCCTCCGGGCAGGGAGATACGCAGTATTTT. Encoded protein: CASSVASGQGDTQYF. Using reference TRBV9 and TRBJ2-3 for the parts outside the CDR3, the full variable domain is DSGVTQTPKHLITATGQRVTLRCSPRSGDLSVYWYQQSLDQGLQFLIQYYNGEERAKGNILERFSAQQFPDLHSELNLSSLELGDSALYFCASSVASGQGDTQYFGPGTRLTVL.

V and J are TRBV7-8 and TRBJ2-7; D might be TRBD1 (6 bases). Trimming removed 2 bases at V and 4 bases at J, with 9 bases between. Germline CDR1 SGHVS, CDR2 FQNEAQ. CDR3 size: 13 residues. DNA of the CDR3: TGTGCCAGCAGCTTAACAGGGTATTACGAGCAGTACTTC. Translated: CASSLTGYYEQYF.

The chain has TRBV6-6 and TRBJ1-2, with TRBD1 matching over 9 bases. V dropped 6 bases and J dropped 7; count of bases not matched to a gene: 3. This CDR3 is 12 amino acids long. Germline V gives CDR1 MNHNY, CDR2 SVGAGI (reference sequence). The CDR3 coding sequence is TGTGCCAGCAGACACAGGGGGCTTGGCTACACCTTC. Encoded protein: CASRHRGLGYTF.

The rearrangement joins TRBV18 to TRBJ1-2; 11 bases fit TRBD1. Germline CDR1 and CDR2: KGHSH and LQKENI. V shed 0 bases, J shed 4 bases, and the junction held 4 bases outside the gene matches. This CDR3 is 16 amino acids long. The CDR3, as DNA: TGTGCCAGCTCACCACCGGGACAGGGGGTTGGCTATGGCTACACCTTC. This gives the protein CASSPPGQGVGYGYTF.

This chain joins TRBV6-2 or TRBV6-3 and TRBJ2-2; D is perhaps TRBD1 (6 bases). With 2 bases removed from V and 5 bases from J, the gap between germline ends came to 15 bases. Per the germline V gene, CDR1 is MNHEY and CDR2 is SVGEGT. The CDR3 has 16 amino acids. This chain's CDR3 is CASSYLGQLRTGELFF. In nucleotides, the CDR3 is TGTGCCAGCAGTTACCTTGGACAGCTTCGGACCGGGGAGCTGTTTTTT.

For the CDR3, the DNA is TGTGCCAGCAGTTCAGGCCCCAGCTATGGCTACACCTTC. It specifies CASSSGPSYGYTF. The chain carries TRBV28 and TRBJ1-2; no definite D call. The CDR3 length is 13 residues. Germline CDR1 reads MDHEN; CDR2 reads SYDVKM. V was clipped by 4 bases and J by 4 bases, with 10 bases between them.

The chain joins TRBV27 to TRBJ1-4; a weak D match, TRBD1 (5 bases). The CDR3 runs to 16 residues. Trimming took 5 bases from V and 0 from J, leaving 13 bases between them. Germline CDR1 and CDR2: MNHEY and SMNVEV (reference sequence). The CDR3 coding sequence is TGTGCCAGCAGTCCGGAGACAGATCCAACTAATGAAAAACTGTTTTTT. Its translation: CASSPETDPTNEKLFF.

This clone was counted once. The rearrangement joins TRBV3-1 (or the pseudogene TRBV3-2) to TRBJ2-7; possible D gene TRBD2, 6 bases. Germline lookup yields CDR1 LGHDT and CDR2 YNNKEL (reference sequence). The V end was cut by 4 bases, the J end by 2 bases, with 18 bases between. This CDR3 is built from 16 residues. The CDR3 here is CASSPRDSGRPYEQYF. The CDR3 coding sequence is TGTGCCAGCAGCCCTAGAGATAGCGGCCGCCCCTACGAGCAGTACTTC.

The chain links TRBV6-5 to TRBJ2-2; D gene unclear. V was cut by 0 bases and J by 5 bases, with 7 bases left in between. This CDR3 has 14 amino acids. Looked up from germline, CDR1 is MNHEY and CDR2 is SVGAGI. CDR3 protein: CASSYSQYTGELFF. Written as DNA, the CDR3 is TGTGCCAGCAGTTACTCTCAGTATACCGGGGAGCTGTTTTTT.

The chain carries TRBV14 and TRBJ1-2; no reliable D call. Germline V CDR1 and CDR2: SGHDN, FVKESK. The V end was cut by 4 bases, the J end by 8 bases, with 23 bases between. This CDR3 spans 16 amino acids. The CDR3 DNA sequence: TGTGCCAGCAGCCGCCGCATCCTGAGCGGGCGTGAAGGCTACACCTTC. Its protein product is CASSRRILSGREGYTF.

V is TRBV7-3 and J is TRBJ2-7; TRBD2 agrees at 10 bases. The CDR3 runs 14 residues. The V gene end was trimmed by 5 bases and the J gene end by 1 base; junction bases not matched to a gene: 2. CDR1 and CDR2 from the germline V gene are SGHTA and FQGTGA. The CDR3 DNA follows: TGTGCCAGCAGCCCAGCGGGAGGGTCCTACGAGCAGTACTTC. This codes for CASSPAGGSYEQYF.

This sequence joins TRBV7-9 and TRBJ1-3; a possible D gene is TRBD1 (5 bases). The CDR3 covers 18 residues. Germline CDR1 is SEHNR and CDR2 is FQNEAQ (reference sequence). V was trimmed by 11 bases and J by 0 bases, leaving 26 bases between them. The CDR3 loop is CAAEGIQHQEGSGNTIYF. In DNA, the CDR3 is TGTGCCGCGGAGGGGATTCAGCACCAAGAGGGCTCTGGAAACACCATATATTTT.

In this sample, this clone turned up once. V and J are TRBV2 and TRBJ2-1; 8 bases match TRBD2. Trimming removed 2 bases from V and 0 bases from J; junction bases left unmatched: 0. Germline V gives CDR1 SNHLY, CDR2 FYNNEI. The CDR3 runs 15 residues. The CDR3 DNA is TGTGCCAGCAGTGAAAGCGGGAGCTCCTACAATGAGCAGTTCTTC. It specifies CASSESGSSYNEQFF.

The chain carries TRBV18 and TRBJ2-1; TRBD1 matches 8 bases. Trimming removed 4 bases from V and 7 bases from J; junction bases left unmatched: 9. CDR1 KGHSH and CDR2 LQKENI come from the germline V gene. The CDR3 extends over 15 amino acids. The CDR3 DNA reads TGTGCCAGCTCACAAGGACAGGGAGGTTTGAATGAGCAGTTCTTC. This sequence encodes CASSQGQGGLNEQFF.

This chain joins TRBV5-1 and TRBJ1-2; D is perhaps TRBD1 (6 bases). This CDR3 has 14 amino acids. Germline values: CDR1 SGHRS, CDR2 YFSETQ. Trimming pared 4 bases from V and 7 bases from J, leaving 17 bases between. CDR3 bases: TGCGCCAGCAGCCTAACGACAGGCGAGAGTGGCTACACCTTC. As protein: CASSLTTGESGYTF.

V and J are TRBV5-1 and TRBJ1-3; a weak D match, TRBD1 (5 bases). The V end lost 2 bases, the J end lost 2 bases, and 14 bases lay between the germline ends. This CDR3 comprises 16 residues. Per the germline V gene, CDR1 is SGHRS and CDR2 is YFSETQ. CDR3 in amino acids: CASSFAGEGTGNTIYF. The CDR3 DNA is TGCGCCAGCAGCTTTGCGGGGGAGGGGACTGGAAACACCATATATTTT.